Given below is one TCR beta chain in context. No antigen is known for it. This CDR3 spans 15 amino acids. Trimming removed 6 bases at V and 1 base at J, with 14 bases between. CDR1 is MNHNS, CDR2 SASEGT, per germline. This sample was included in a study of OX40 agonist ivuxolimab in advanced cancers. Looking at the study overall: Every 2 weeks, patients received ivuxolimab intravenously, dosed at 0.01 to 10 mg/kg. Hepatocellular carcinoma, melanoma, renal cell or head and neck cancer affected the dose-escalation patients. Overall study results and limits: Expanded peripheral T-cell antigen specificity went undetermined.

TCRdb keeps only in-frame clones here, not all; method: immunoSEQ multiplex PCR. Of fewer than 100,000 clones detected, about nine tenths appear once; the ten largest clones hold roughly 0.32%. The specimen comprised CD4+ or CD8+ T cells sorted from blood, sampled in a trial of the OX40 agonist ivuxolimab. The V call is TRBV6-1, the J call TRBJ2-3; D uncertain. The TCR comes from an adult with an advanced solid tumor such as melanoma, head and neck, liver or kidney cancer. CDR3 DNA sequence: TGTGCCAGCAGCCCATCACTCCAGGGCACAGATACGCAGTATTTT. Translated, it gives CASSPSLQGTDTQYF.